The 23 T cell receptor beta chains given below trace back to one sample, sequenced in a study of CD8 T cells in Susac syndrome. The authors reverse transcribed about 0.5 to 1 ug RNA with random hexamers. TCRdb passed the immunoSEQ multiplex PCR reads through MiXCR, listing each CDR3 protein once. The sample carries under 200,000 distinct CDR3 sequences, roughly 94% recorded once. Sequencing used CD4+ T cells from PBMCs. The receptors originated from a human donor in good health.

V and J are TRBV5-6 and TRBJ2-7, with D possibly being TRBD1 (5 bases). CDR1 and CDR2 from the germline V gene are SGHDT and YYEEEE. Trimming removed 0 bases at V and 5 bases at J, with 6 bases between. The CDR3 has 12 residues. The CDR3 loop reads CASSLEGDEQYF. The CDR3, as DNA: TGTGCCAGCAGCTTGGAAGGGGACGAGCAGTACTTC.

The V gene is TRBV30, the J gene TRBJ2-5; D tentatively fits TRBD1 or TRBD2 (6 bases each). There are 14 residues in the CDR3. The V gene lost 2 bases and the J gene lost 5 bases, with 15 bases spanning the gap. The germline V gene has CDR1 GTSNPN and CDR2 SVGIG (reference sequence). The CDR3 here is CAWSTTGAGETQYF. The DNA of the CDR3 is TGTGCCTGGAGTACCACGGGGGCCGGGGAGACCCAGTACTTC. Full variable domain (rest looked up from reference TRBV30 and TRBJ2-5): SQTIHQWPATLVQPVGSPLSLECTVEGTSNPNLYWYRQAAGRGLQLLFYSVGIGQISSEVPQNLSASRPQDRQFILSSKKLLLSDSGFYLCAWSTTGAGETQYFGPGTRLLVL.

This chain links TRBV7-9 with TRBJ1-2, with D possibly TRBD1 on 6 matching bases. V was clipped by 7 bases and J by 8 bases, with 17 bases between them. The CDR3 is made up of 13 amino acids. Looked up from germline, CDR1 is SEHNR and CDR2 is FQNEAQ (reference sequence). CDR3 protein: CASKKDSQIGYTF. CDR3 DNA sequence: TGTGCCAGCAAGAAGGACAGCCAGATAGGCTACACCTTC.

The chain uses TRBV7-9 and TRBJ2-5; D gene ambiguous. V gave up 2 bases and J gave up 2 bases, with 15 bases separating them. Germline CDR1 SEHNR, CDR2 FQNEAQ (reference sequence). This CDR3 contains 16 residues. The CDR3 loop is CASSLMVSGVQETQYF. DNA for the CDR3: TGTGCCAGCAGCTTAATGGTCTCCGGAGTTCAAGAGACCCAGTACTTC.

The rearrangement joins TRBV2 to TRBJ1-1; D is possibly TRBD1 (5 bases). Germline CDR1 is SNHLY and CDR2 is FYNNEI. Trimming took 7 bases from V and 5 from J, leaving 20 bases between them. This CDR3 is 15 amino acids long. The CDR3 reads CASIRDGLYGTEAFF. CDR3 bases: TGTGCCAGCATCCGGGACGGGTTGTATGGGACTGAAGCTTTCTTT.

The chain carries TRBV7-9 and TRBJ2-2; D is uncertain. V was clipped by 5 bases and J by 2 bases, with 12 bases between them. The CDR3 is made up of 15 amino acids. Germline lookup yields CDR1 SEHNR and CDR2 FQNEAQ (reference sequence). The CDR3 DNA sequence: TGTGCCAGCAGCCAGCAGACGGCTAACACCGGGGAGCTGTTTTTT. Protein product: CASSQQTANTGELFF.

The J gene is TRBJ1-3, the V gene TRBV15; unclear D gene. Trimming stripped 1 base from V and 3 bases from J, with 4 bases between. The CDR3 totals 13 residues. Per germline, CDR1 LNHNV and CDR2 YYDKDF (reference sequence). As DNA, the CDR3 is TGTGCCACCAGCAGAGTGGGTGGAAACACCATATATTTT. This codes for CATSRVGGNTIYF.

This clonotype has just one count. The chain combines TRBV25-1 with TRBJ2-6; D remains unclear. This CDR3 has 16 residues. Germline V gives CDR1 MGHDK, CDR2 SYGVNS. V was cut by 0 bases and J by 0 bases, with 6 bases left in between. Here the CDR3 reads CASSEYSLSGANVLTF. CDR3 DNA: TGTGCCAGCAGTGAATATTCTCTCTCTGGGGCCAACGTCCTGACTTTC.

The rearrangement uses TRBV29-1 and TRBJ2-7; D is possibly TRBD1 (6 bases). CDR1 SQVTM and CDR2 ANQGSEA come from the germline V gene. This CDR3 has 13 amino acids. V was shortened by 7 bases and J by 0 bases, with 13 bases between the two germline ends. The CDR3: CSARGPSSYEQYF. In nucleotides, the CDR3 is TGCAGCGCCAGGGGACCGAGCTCCTACGAGCAGTACTTC.

CDR3 DNA: TGCGCCAGCAGCTTGGTGGGACTAGCCAAAGAGCAGTACGTC. Translating it yields CASSLVGLAKEQYV. The V and J genes are TRBV5-1 and TRBJ2-7, with 9 bases matching TRBD2. This CDR3 region has 14 residues. Germline V CDR1 and CDR2: SGHRS, YFSETQ. Trimming at V came to 0 bases and at J to 7 bases, leaving 5 bases not matched to a gene.

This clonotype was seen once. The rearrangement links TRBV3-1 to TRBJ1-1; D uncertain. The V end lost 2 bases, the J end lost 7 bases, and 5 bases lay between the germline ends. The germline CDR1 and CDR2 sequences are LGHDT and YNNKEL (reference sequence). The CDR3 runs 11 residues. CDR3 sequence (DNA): TGTGCCAGCAGCCAATTCCGTGAAGCTTTCTTT. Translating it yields CASSQFREAFF.

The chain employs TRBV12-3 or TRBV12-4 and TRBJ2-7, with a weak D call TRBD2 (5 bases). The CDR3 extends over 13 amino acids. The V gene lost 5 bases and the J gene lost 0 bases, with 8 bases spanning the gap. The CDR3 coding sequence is TGTGCCAGCAGTCAAGGGAGCTCCTACGAGCAGTACGTC. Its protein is CASSQGSSYEQYV.

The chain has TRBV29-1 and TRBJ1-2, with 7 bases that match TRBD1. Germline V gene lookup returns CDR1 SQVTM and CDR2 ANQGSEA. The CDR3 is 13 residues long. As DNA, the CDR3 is TGCAGTGCCACAGGGGTATCGACGTATGGCTACACCTTC. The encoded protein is CSATGVSTYGYTF.

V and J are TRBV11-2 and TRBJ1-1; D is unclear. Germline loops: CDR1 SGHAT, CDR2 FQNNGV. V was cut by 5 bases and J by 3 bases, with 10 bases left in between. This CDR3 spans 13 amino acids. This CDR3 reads CASSAVGYTEAFF. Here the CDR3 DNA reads TGTGCCAGCAGCGCGGTGGGGTACACTGAAGCTTTCTTT. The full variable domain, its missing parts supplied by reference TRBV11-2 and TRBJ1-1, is EAGVAQSPRYKIIEKRQSVAFWCNPISGHATLYWYQQILGQGPKLLIQFQNNGVVDDSQLPKDRFSAERLKGVDSTLKIQPAKLEDSAVYLCASSAVGYTEAFFGQGTRLTVV.

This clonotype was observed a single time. The CDR3 DNA reads TGTGCCACCAGTGATTGGGTGGAAGGAGAGACCCAGTACTTC. Protein: CATSDWVEGETQYF. The V call is TRBV24-1, the J call TRBJ2-5; the D is unclear. The CDR3 is made up of 14 amino acids. V lost 2 bases and J 4 bases, leaving 10 bases between the germline ends. Germline CDR1 and CDR2: KGHDR and SFDVKD.

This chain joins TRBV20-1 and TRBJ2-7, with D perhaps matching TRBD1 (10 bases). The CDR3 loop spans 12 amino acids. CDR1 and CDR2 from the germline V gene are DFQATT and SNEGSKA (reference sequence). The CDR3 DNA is TGCAGTGCTATTCAGGGACAGGGGACTAGCTGGGTC. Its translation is CSAIQGQGTSWV.

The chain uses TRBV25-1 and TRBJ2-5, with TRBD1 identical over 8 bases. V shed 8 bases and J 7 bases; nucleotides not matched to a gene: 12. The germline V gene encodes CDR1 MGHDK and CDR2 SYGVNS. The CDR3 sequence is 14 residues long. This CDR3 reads CASAEAGGIGTQYF. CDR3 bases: TGTGCCAGCGCCGAAGCAGGGGGCATCGGGACCCAGTACTTC.

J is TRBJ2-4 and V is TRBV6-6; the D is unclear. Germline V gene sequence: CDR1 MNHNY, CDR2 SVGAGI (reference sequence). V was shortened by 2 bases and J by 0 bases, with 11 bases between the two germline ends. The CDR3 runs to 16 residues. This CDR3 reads CASSYPRQRAKNIQYF. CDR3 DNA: TGTGCCAGCAGTTACCCCAGGCAGAGAGCCAAAAACATTCAGTACTTC.

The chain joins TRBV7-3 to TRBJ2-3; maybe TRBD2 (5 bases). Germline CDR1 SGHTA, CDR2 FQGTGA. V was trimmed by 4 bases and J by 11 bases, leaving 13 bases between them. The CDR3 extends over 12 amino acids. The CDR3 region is CASSSPGFGQYF. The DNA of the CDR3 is TGTGCCAGCAGCTCCCCGGGATTCGGGCAGTATTTT.

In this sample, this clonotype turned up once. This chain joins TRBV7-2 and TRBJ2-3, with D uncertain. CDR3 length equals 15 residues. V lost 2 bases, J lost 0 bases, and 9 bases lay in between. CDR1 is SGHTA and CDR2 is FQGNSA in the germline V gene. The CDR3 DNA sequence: TGTGCCAGCAGCTTACGGCTAGAGAGCACAGATACGCAGTATTTT. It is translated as CASSLRLESTDTQYF. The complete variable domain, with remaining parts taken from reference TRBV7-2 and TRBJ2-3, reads GAGVSQSPSNKVTEKGKDVELRCDPISGHTALYWYRQSLGQGLEFLIYFQGNSAPDKSGLPSDRFSAERTGGSVSTLTIQRTQQEDSAVYLCASSLRLESTDTQYFGPGTRLTVL.

In DNA form, the CDR3 reads TGTGCCAGCAGCCAGACGACAGGGAGCTACGAGCAGTACGTC. Translation gives CASSQTTGSYEQYV. This chain links TRBV6-5 with TRBJ2-7; TRBD1 aligns across 7 bases. J gave up 3 bases and V 6 bases, and 8 bases lay outside the gene matches. The CDR3 runs to 14 residues. CDR1 is MNHEY and CDR2 is SVGAGI in the germline V gene.

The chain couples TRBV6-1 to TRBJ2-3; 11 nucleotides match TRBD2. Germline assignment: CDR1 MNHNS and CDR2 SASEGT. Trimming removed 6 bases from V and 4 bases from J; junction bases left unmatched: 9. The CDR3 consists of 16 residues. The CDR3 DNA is TGTGCCAGCAGACCACTTAGCGGGAGGGCCGCAGATACGCAGTATTTT. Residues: CASRPLSGRAADTQYF.

The CDR3 DNA sequence: TGTGCCACCAGTGATCCGCGGACGGAGGGGGAGACCCAGTACTTC. It translates to CATSDPRTEGETQYF. This chain uses TRBV24-1 with TRBJ2-5, with D maybe TRBD2 (6 bases). V dropped 3 bases and J dropped 5 bases, with 15 bases sitting between them. Germline CDR1 reads KGHDR; CDR2 reads SFDVKD. The CDR3 has 15 amino acids.